The sequence of this T cell receptor (beta chain) was determined in a study of blood T cell repertoires in COVID-19. Study in general: PBMCs, B-cell-depleted T cells, or T cells provided the cDNA or gDNA that made up the material.

V shed 6 bases, J shed 0 bases, and the junction held 8 bases outside the gene matches. Germline assignment: CDR1 SGHVS and CDR2 FQNEAQ. The CDR3 consists of 16 residues. It was during active infection that Seattle patients were enrolled and then longitudinally followed. How the authors handled the data: Cell counts per sample came from amplifying reference gene primers. The method was immunoSEQ multiplex PCR; TCRdb's version includes in-frame clones alone and lacks a portion of them. V, J and clone size are those of that table, while D and trimming were read from the DNA. This sample carries approximately 500,000 clones, roughly nine tenths of them seen once, and the ten largest clones take about 8.2%.

This TCR was sampled from a woman aged 50 to 65 with COVID-19, enrolled during active disease. The chain is built from TRBV7-8 and TRBJ1-5; TRBD1 matches 7 bases. The sequenced material came from peripheral blood. The CDR3 here is CASSPGTVNSNQPQHF. The DNA for the CDR3 is TGTGCCAGCAGTCCCGGGACAGTCAATAGCAATCAGCCCCAGCATTTT.